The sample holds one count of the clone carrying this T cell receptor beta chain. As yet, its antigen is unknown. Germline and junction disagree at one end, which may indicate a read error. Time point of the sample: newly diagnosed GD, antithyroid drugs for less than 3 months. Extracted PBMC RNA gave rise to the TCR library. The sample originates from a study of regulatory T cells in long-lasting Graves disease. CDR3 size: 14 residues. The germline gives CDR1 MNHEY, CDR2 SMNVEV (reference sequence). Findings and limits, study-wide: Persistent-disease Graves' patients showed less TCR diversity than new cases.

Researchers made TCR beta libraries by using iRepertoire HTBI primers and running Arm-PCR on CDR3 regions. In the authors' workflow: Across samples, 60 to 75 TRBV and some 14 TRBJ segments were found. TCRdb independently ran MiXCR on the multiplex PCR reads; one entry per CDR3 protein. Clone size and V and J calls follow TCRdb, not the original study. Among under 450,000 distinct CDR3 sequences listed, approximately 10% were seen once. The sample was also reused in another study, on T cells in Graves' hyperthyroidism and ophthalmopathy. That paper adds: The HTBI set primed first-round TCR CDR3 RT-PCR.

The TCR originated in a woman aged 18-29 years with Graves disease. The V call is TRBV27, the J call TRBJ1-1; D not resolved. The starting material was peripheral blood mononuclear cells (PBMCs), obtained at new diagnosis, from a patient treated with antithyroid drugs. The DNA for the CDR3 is TGTGCCAGCAGTTTAGGAGCGACGAACACTGAAGCTTCCTTT. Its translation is CASSLGATNTEASF.